The 20 T cell receptor beta chains below all came from one sample that was sequenced in a study of T cells in localized non-small cell lung cancer. TCRdb's copy holds only in-frame clones and misses some; the assay was immunoSEQ multiplex PCR. The sample lists 15,000 to 25,000 clones, 90% to 95% occurring once. Material: peripheral blood, obtained before any cancer treatment. These receptors all come from a male donor aged 60 or older with stage I squamous cell lung carcinoma.

The gene calls are TRBV4-3 and TRBJ2-2, with 7 bases identical to TRBD1. The CDR3 totals 14 residues. Germline V lookup: CDR1 LGHNA, CDR2 YSLEER. The V segment lost 5 bases and the J segment 7 bases; nucleotides outside the gene matches: 7. Written as DNA, the CDR3 is TGCGCCAGCAGCGACAGGGTAAAAGGCGGGGAGCTGTTTTTT. This sequence encodes CASSDRVKGGELFF.

This clone was counted a few times. The chain is built from TRBV5-1 and TRBJ1-4, with 7 nucleotides matching TRBD1. Germline values: CDR1 SGHRS, CDR2 YFSETQ. The V segment lost 0 bases and the J segment 7 bases; nucleotides outside the gene matches: 0. This CDR3 is 13 amino acids long. For the CDR3, the DNA is TGCGCCAGCAGCTTGGCAGGGGGTGAAAAACTGTTTTTT. Residues: CASSLAGGEKLFF.

This chain connects TRBV11-2 to TRBJ2-5, with 10 bases identical to TRBD1. Germline V lookup: CDR1 SGHAT, CDR2 FQNNGV. J lost 2 bases, V lost 5 bases, and 17 bases had no gene match. CDR3 size: 19 residues. CDR3 sequence: CASSLRDRGQNSGQETQYF. The CDR3 nucleotides are TGTGCCAGCAGCCTTCGAGACAGGGGGCAGAACAGCGGTCAAGAGACCCAGTACTTC.

The chain combines TRBV13 with TRBJ2-3; the D is unclear. The CDR3 consists of 14 residues. Trimming shortened V by 5 bases and J by 1 base, and 10 bases separated the two germline ends. Germline CDR1 is PRHDT and CDR2 is FYEKMQ (reference sequence). The CDR3 bases are TGTGCCAGCAGCCCGATTACGGGCACAGATACGCAGTATTTT. This sequence encodes CASSPITGTDTQYF.

The V call is TRBV7-9, the J call TRBJ2-1; 14 bases are shared with TRBD2. V lost 4 bases to trimming and J lost 0 bases; unmatched junction nucleotides: 5. Germline V gene lookup returns CDR1 SEHNR and CDR2 FQNEAQ (reference sequence). This CDR3 comprises 18 residues. The CDR3 DNA reads as TGTGCCAGCAGCTCATTGGGACTAGCGGGAGACTCCTACAATGAGCAGTTCTTC. This translates into CASSSLGLAGDSYNEQFF. Supplemented by reference TRBV7-9 and TRBJ2-1, the full variable domain reads DTGVSQNPRHKITKRGQNVTFRCDPISEHNRLYWYRQTLGQGPEFLTYFQNEAQLEKSRLLSDRFSAERPKGSFSTLEIQRTEQGDSAMYLCASSSLGLAGDSYNEQFFGPGTRLTVL.

The chain links TRBV30 to TRBJ1-3; D unclear. This CDR3 contains 14 residues. V lost 3 bases to trimming and J lost 3 bases, with 12 bases between them. Germline values: CDR1 GTSNPN, CDR2 SVGIG (reference sequence). In DNA form, the CDR3 reads TGTGCCTGGAGAGGACCGGTATATGGAAACACCATATATTTT. This sequence encodes CAWRGPVYGNTIYF.

This CDR3 reads CASSLALSSGGPQHF. For the CDR3, the DNA is TGTGCCAGCAGCTTAGCCCTTAGTTCAGGAGGGCCCCAGCATTTT. The chain combines TRBV7-2 with TRBJ1-5; D is unresolved. From germline, CDR1 is SGHTA and CDR2 FQGNSA. Trimming stripped 0 bases from V and 9 bases from J, with 15 bases between. The CDR3 loop spans 15 amino acids.

The chain links TRBV10-3 to TRBJ2-2; D is ambiguous. The germline V gene encodes CDR1 ENHRY and CDR2 SYGVKD. The V end was cut by 3 bases, the J end by 5 bases, with 10 bases between. CDR3 length: 14 amino acids. CDR3 in amino acids: CAISEYGQTGELFF. CDR3 bases: TGTGCCATCAGTGAATATGGGCAAACCGGGGAGCTGTTTTTT.

DNA of the CDR3: TGTGCCAGCAGCCAAACAGGGACCCAACTTTTTTCTGGGGCCAACGTCCTGACTTTC. Its protein product is CASSQTGTQLFSGANVLTF. V is TRBV14 and J is TRBJ2-6, with a tentative D call TRBD1 (6 bases). CDR3 length equals 19 residues. Trimming removed 2 bases from V and 1 base from J, with 18 bases in between. From germline, CDR1 is SGHDN and CDR2 FVKESK.

This chain connects TRBV7-2 to TRBJ2-7; the D is unclear. The V gene lost 1 base and the J gene lost 0 bases, with 7 bases spanning the gap. This CDR3 spans 14 amino acids. Germline lookup yields CDR1 SGHTA and CDR2 FQGNSA. CDR3 residues: CASSLEVSSYEQYF. For the CDR3, the DNA is TGTGCCAGCAGCTTAGAGGTGAGCTCCTACGAGCAGTACTTC.

This clone has only one observation. The rearrangement joins TRBV9 to TRBJ1-1, with 7 bases lining up with TRBD1. Per the germline V gene, CDR1 is SGDLS and CDR2 is YYNGEE. The ends lost 0 bases at V and 6 bases at J; junction bases unmatched: 14. The CDR3 consists of 17 residues. The DNA for the CDR3 is TGTGCCAGCAGCGTAGCGCCTCGGGACAGATCCTCGTCTGAAGCTTTCTTT. Residues: CASSVAPRDRSSSEAFF.

V is TRBV18 and J is TRBJ2-1; no reliable D call. The V gene lost 3 bases and the J gene lost 6 bases, with 9 bases spanning the gap. Germline V gene sequence: CDR1 KGHSH, CDR2 LQKENI. The CDR3 is made up of 13 amino acids. CDR3 DNA: TGTGCCAGCTCACCGTATGATGGCAATGAGCAGTTCTTC. It is translated as CASSPYDGNEQFF.

V is TRBV14 and J is TRBJ2-1; 10 bases align to TRBD2. The V segment lost 2 bases and the J segment 8 bases; nucleotides outside the gene matches: 9. The CDR3 has 16 residues. Germline V gene lookup returns CDR1 SGHDN and CDR2 FVKESK. The CDR3 loop reads CASSQSVSSGRYEQFF. For the CDR3, the DNA is TGTGCCAGCAGCCAATCGGTTTCTAGCGGGAGATATGAGCAGTTCTTC.

The chain carries TRBV5-1 and TRBJ2-1; 10 nucleotides agree with TRBD2. V dropped 4 bases and J dropped 4; count of bases not matched to a gene: 5. The CDR3 runs to 15 residues. Germline CDR1 and CDR2: SGHRS and YFSETQ. DNA for the CDR3: TGCGCCAGCAGCCCAAGGACTAGCGGATACAATGAGCAGTTCTTC. Its translation: CASSPRTSGYNEQFF.

The chain links TRBV4-3 to TRBJ1-6; the match to TRBD1 covers 7 bases. J was trimmed by 4 bases and V by 4 bases; bases with no gene match: 4. From germline, CDR1 is LGHNA and CDR2 YSLEER. The CDR3 contains 15 residues. DNA for the CDR3: TGCGCCAGCAGCCGCGGGACAGAGTATAATTCACCCCTCCACTTT. Translated: CASSRGTEYNSPLHF.

The chain recombines TRBV27 with TRBJ2-1; 11 nucleotides line up with TRBD2. CDR1 and CDR2 from the germline V gene are MNHEY and SMNVEV (reference sequence). With V trimmed by 5 bases and J by 6 bases, 12 bases remained unmatched. The length of the CDR3 is 17 residues. CDR3 in DNA: TGTGCCAGCAGTCCCATAGCGGGAGGGCCGGGTTTCAATGAGCAGTTCTTC. This gives the protein CASSPIAGGPGFNEQFF.

The J gene is TRBJ2-2, the V gene TRBV19; TRBD1 matches 9 bases. The V gene end was trimmed by 4 bases and the J gene end by 7 bases; junction bases not matched to a gene: 4. Germline V lookup: CDR1 LNHDA, CDR2 SQIVND (reference sequence). CDR3 length equals 14 residues. The CDR3 nucleotides read TGTGCCAGTAGTAGGACAGGGGATTACGGGGAGCTGTTTTTT. Translation: CASSRTGDYGELFF.

About this clone: Within the sample, other DNA sequences also encode this same CDR3. The CDR3 coding sequence is TGCAGTGCGCTTGGCAATGAGCAGTTCTTC. Translating gives CSALGNEQFF. The chain links TRBV20-1 to TRBJ2-1; D not certain. The germline V and J ends were trimmed by 6 bases and 6 bases, with 6 bases remaining between them. Looked up from germline, CDR1 is DFQATT and CDR2 is SNEGSKA (reference sequence). This CDR3 comprises 10 residues.

This sequence joins TRBV7-2 and TRBJ2-1; D gene unclear. Per germline, CDR1 SGHTA and CDR2 FQGNSA. The germline V and J ends were trimmed by 4 bases and 7 bases, with 14 bases remaining between them. The CDR3 extends over 14 amino acids. CDR3 loop: CASSSRRAANEQFF. For the CDR3, the DNA is TGTGCCAGCAGCTCCCGACGGGCAGCAAATGAGCAGTTCTTC.

The chain carries TRBV9 and TRBJ1-5, with TRBD1 identical over 7 bases. This CDR3 is built from 15 residues. V lost 3 bases to trimming and J lost 7 bases; unmatched junction nucleotides: 10. CDR1 SGDLS and CDR2 YYNGEE come from the germline V gene. The CDR3 DNA follows: TGTGCCAGCAGCGCCACAGGGGCGTCCAGGCAGCCCCAGCATTTT. Encoded protein: CASSATGASRQPQHF.